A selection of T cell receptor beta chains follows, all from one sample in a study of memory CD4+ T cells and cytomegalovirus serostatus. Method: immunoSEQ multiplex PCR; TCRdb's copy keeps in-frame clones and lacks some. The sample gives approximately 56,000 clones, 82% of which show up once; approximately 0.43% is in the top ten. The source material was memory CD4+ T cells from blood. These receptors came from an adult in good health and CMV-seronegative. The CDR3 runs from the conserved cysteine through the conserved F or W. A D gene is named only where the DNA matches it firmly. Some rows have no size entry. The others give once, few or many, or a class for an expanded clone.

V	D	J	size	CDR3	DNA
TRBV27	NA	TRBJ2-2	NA	CASRPGYTGELFF	TGTGCCAGTCGCCCAGGGTACACCGGGGAGCTGTTTTTT
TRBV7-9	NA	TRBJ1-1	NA	CASSDRDGEAFF	TGTGCCAGCAGCGACCGGGACGGTGAAGCTTTCTTT
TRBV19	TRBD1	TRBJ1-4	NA	CASNAGQHNEKLFF	TGTGCCAGTAACGCGGGACAGCACAATGAAAAACTGTTTTTT
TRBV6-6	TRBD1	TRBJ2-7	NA	CASSHRDRGLWEQYF	TGTGCCAGCAGTCACCGGGACAGGGGGCTGTGGGAGCAGTACTTC
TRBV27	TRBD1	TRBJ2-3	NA	CASSLRGLGADTQYF	TGTGCCAGCAGTTTGAGGGGGCTGGGAGCAGATACGCAGTATTTT
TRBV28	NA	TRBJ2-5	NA	CASRPWVQETQYF	TGTGCCAGCAGACCGTGGGTTCAAGAGACCCAGTACTTC
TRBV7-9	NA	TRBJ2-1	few	CASSSSGVSYNEQFF	TGTGCCAGCAGCTCCTCCGGGGTGTCCTACAATGAGCAGTTCTTC
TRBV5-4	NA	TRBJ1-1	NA	CASSPMGVNTEAFF	TGTGCCAGCAGCCCAATGGGGGTGAACACTGAAGCTTTCTTT
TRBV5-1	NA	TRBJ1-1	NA	CASSNFLGGIDAFF	TGCGCCAGCAGCAACTTCTTAGGGGGGATCGACGCTTTCTTT
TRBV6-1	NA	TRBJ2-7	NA	CASTSFYEQYF	TGTGCCAGCACATCTTTCTACGAGCAGTACTTC
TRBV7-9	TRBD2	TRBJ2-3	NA	CASSRTSGAITDTQYF	TGTGCCAGCAGCCGGACTAGCGGGGCCATCACAGATACGCAGTATTTT
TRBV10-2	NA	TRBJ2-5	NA	CASSIRRGETQYF	TGCGCCAGCTCAATAAGGCGGGGAGAGACCCAGTACTTC
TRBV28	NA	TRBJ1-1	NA	CASSLPMGPNTEAFF	TGTGCCAGCAGTCTTCCGATGGGCCCTAACACTGAAGCTTTCTTT
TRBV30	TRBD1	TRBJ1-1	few	CAWSAGTAPVPFEAFF	TGTGCCTGGAGTGCGGGGACAGCGCCCGTCCCATTTGAAGCTTTCTTT
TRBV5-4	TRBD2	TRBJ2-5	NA	CASSHPSGSGVRETQYF	TGTGCCAGCAGCCACCCTTCGGGTAGCGGGGTACGGGAGACCCAGTACTTC
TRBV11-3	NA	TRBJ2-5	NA	CASSLEGETQYF	TGTGCCAGCAGCTTAGAGGGAGAGACCCAGTACTTC
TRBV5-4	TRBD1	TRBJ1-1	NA	CASNSGQGNTEAFF	TGTGCCAGCAACTCGGGACAGGGGAATACTGAAGCTTTCTTT
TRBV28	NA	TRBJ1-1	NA	CASSSPRGTEAFF	TGTGCCAGCAGTTCCCCCCGGGGTACTGAAGCTTTCTTT
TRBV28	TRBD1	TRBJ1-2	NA	CASSPTGRRGYGYTF	TGTGCCAGCAGTCCAACAGGGCGCAGGGGGTATGGCTACACCTTC
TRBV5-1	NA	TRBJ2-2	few	CASRQGNTGELFF	TGCGCCAGCAGGCAGGGGAACACCGGGGAGCTGTTTTTT
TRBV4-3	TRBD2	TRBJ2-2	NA	CASSQEVLAGRAGELFF	TGCGCCAGCAGCCAAGAGGTCCTAGCGGGAAGGGCCGGGGAGCTGTTTTTT